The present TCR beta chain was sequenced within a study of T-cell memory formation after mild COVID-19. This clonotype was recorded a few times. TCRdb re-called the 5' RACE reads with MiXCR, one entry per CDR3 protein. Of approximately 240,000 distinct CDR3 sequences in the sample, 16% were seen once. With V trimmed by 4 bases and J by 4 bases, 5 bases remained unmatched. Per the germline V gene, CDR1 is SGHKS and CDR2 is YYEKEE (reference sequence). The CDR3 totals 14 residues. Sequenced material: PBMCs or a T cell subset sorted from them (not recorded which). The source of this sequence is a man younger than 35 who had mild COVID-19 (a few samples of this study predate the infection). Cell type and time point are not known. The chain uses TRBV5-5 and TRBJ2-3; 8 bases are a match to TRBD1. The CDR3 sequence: CASSPDRVSDTQYF. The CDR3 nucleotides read TGTGCCAGCAGCCCGGACAGGGTCTCAGATACGCAGTATTTT.